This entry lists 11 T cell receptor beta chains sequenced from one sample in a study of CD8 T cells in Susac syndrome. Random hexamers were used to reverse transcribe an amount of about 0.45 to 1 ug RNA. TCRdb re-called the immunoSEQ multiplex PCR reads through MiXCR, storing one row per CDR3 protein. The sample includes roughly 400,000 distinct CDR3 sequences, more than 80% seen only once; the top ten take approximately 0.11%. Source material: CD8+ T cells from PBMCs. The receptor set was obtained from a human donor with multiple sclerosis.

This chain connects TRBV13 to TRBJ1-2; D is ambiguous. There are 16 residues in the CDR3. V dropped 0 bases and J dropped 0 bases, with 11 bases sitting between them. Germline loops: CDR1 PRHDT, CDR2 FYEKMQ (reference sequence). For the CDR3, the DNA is TGTGCCAGCAGCTTAGGCGACGGGCCAACTAACTATGGCTACACCTTC. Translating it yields CASSLGDGPTNYGYTF.

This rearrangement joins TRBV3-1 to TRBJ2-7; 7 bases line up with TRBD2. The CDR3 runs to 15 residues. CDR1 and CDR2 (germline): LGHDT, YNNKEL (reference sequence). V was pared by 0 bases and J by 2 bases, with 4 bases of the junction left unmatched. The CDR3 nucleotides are TGTGCCAGCAGCCAAGATGGCGGGGGTACCTACGAGCAGTACTTC. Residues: CASSQDGGGTYEQYF.

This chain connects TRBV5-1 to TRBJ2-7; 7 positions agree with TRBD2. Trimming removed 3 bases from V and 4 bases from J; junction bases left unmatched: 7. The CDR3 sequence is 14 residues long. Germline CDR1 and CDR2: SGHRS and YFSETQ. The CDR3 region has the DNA TGCGCCAGCAGCTCCTCCCTTAGCGGGTACGAGCAGTACTTC. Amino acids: CASSSSLSGYEQYF.

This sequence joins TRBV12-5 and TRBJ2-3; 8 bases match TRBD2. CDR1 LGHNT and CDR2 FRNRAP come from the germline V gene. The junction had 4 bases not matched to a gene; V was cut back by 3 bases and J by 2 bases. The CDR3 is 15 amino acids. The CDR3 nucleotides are TGTGCTAGTGGTTTAAGCGGGAGCCCCACAGATACGCAGTATTTT. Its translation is CASGLSGSPTDTQYF.

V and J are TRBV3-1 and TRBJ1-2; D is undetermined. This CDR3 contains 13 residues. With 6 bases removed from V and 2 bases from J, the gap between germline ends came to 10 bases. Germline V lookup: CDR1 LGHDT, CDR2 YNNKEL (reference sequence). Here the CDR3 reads CASSPDGNYGYTF. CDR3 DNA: TGTGCCAGCAGTCCGGACGGGAACTATGGCTACACCTTC. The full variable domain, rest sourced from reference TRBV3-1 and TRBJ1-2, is DTAVSQTPKYLVTQMGNDKSIKCEQNLGHDTMYWYKQDSKKFLKIMFSYNNKELIINETVPNRFSPKSPDKAHLNLHINSLELGDSAVYFCASSPDGNYGYTFGSGTRLTVV.

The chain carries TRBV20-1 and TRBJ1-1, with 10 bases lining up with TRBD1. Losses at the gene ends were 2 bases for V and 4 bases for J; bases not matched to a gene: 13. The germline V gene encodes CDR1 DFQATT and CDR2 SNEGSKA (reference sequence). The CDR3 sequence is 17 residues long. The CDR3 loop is CSARSDLDRGFGTEAFF. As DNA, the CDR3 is TGCAGTGCTAGATCGGACTTGGACAGGGGGTTTGGCACTGAAGCTTTCTTT.

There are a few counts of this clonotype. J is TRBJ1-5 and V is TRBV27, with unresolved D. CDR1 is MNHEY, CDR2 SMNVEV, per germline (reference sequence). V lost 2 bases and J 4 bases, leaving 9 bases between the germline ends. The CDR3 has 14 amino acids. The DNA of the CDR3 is TGTGCCAGCAGTTTAATCGGTTCGAATCAGCCCCAGCATTTT. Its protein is CASSLIGSNQPQHF.

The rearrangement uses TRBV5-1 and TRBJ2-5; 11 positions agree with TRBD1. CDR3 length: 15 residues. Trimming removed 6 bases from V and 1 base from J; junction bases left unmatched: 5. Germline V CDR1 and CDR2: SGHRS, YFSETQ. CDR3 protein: CASTGTGGFQETQYF. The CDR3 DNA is TGCGCCAGCACCGGGACAGGGGGTTTCCAAGAGACCCAGTACTTC.

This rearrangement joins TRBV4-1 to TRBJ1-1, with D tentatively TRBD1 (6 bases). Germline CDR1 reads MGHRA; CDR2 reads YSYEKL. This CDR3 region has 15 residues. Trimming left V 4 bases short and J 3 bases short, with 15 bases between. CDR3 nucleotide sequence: TGCGCCAGCAGCCCTCAACAGGGATCCGACACTGAAGCTTTCTTT. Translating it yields CASSPQQGSDTEAFF.

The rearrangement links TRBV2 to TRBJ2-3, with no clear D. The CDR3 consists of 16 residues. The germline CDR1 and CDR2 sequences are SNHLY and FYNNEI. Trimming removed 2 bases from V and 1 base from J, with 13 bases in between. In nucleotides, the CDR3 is TGTGCCAGCAGTGAATCGGCCCAATTACGCACAGATACGCAGTATTTT. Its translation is CASSESAQLRTDTQYF.

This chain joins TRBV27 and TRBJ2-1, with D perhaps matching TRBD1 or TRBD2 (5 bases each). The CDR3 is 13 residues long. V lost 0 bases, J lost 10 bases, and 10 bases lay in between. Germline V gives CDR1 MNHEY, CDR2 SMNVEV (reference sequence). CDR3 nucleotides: TGTGCCAGCAGTTTATCGGGGGTATCCGAGCAGTTCTTC. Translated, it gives CASSLSGVSEQFF.